The subject of this entry is one T cell receptor beta chain. Splitting of each subset's genomic DNA was done evenly across several immunoSEQ plates. Repertoires were generated with immunoSEQ multiplex PCR, while TCRdb's copy carries only in-frame clones and drops some. The sample consists of over 2 million clones, about 95% of them appearing once. CD45RO-negative CD8 cells positively selected for CCR7 made up the naive population, which excluded terminally differentiated effector memory CD45RA+ cells. These data are taken from a study of shared clonotypes between healthy human individuals. The receptor comes from a young man in good health. Sample: naive CD8+ T cells sorted from blood.

CDR3 coding DNA: TGCGCCAGCAGCCTTCAGCGGGAGCCCGGGGAGCTGTTTTTT. Translated: CASSLQREPGELFF. The chain combines TRBV4-1 with TRBJ2-2; TRBD2 agrees at 8 bases. The V and J ends lost 4 bases and 6 bases, in that order; junction bases with no gene match: 4. This CDR3 spans 14 amino acids. Germline V gene data show CDR1 as MGHRA and CDR2 as YSYEKL.